This T cell receptor beta chain was observed in a study of cytomegalovirus exposure and HLA in healthy donors. This clone came up a few times. The length of the CDR3 is 16 residues. With 2 bases clipped from V and 2 bases from J, the junction kept 7 bases outside the gene matches. Per germline, CDR1 SGHTA and CDR2 FQGNSA. PCR amplification relied on 60 Vbeta primers (plus 13 Jbeta primers). Clones were read by immunoSEQ multiplex PCR, and TCRdb kept only the in-frame ones, dropping some. The data contain 75,000 to 100,000 clones, approximately 73% of them seen just once; the ten biggest clones take up 3% to 4%.

This clonotype originated in a man aged 40-50 years in good health and CMV-seronegative. Material for sequencing was PBMCs. The chain recombines TRBV7-2 with TRBJ2-3; 7 nucleotides agree with TRBD1. The CDR3 DNA follows: TGTGCCAGCAGCTTAATGGGGACAGCCTACACAGATACGCAGTATTTT. This encodes CASSLMGTAYTDTQYF.